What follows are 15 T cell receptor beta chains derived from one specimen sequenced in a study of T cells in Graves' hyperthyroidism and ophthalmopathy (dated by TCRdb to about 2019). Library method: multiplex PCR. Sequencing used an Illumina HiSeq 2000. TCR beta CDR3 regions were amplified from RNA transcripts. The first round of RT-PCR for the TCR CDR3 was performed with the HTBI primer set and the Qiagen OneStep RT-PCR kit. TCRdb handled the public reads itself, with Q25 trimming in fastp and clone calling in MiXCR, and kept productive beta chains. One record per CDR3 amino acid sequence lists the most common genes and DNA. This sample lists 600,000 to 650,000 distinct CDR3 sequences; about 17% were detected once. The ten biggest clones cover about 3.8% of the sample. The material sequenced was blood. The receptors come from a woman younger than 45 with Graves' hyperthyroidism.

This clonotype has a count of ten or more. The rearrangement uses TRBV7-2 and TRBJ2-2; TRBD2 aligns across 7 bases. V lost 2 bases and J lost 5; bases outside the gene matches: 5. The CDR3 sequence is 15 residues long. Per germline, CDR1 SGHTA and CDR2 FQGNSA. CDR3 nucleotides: TGTGCCAGCAGCTTACTCGGGCGGGAGACCGGGGAGCTGTTTTTT. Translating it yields CASSLLGRETGELFF.

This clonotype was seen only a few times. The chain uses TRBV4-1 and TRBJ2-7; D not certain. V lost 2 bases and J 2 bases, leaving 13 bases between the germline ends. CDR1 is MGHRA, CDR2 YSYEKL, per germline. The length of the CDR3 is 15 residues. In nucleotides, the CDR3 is TGCGCCAGCAGCCAATCATTGCGCGGAACCTACGAGCAGTACTTC. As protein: CASSQSLRGTYEQYF.

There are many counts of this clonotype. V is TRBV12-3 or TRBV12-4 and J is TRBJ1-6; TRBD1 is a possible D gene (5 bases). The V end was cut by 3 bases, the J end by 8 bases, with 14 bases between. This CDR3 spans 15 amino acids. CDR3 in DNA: TGTGCCAGCAGTTTCGGGACCGGGACGCATTCACCCCTCCACTTT. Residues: CASSFGTGTHSPLHF.

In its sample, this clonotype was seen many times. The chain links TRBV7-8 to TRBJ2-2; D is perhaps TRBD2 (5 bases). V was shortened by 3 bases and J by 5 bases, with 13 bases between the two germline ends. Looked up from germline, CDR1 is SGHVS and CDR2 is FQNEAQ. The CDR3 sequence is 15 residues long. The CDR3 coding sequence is TGTGCCAGCAGCTTCCTTCTACCGGGGACCGGGGAGCTGTTTTTT. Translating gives CASSFLLPGTGELFF.

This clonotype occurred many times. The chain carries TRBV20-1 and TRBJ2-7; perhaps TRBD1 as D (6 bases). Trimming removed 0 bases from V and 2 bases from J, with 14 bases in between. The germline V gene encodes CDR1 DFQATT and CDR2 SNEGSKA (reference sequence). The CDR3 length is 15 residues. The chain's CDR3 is CSARDRQDSTYEQYF. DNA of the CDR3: TGCAGTGCTAGAGATAGGCAGGACAGCACCTACGAGCAGTACTTC.

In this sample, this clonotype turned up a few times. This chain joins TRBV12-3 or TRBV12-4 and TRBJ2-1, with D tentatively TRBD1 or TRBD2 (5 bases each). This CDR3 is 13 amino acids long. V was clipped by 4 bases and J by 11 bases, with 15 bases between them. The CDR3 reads CASSSGTADKQFF. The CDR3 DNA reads TGTGCCAGCAGTTCCGGGACGGCGGATAAGCAGTTCTTC.

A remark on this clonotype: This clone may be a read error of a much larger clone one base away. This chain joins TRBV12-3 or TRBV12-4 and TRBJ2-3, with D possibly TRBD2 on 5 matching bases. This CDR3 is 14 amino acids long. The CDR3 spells CASSSVTPGDTQSF. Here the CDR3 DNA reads TGTGCCAGCAGCTCCGTCACTCCCGGGGATACGCAGTCTTTT.

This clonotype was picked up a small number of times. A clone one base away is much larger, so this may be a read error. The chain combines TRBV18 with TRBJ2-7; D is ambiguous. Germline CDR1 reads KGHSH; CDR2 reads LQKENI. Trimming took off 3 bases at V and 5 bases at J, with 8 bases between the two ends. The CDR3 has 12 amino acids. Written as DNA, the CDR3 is TGTGCCAGCTCACCCGCTAGGAACGAGCAGTACTTC. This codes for CASSPARNEQYF.

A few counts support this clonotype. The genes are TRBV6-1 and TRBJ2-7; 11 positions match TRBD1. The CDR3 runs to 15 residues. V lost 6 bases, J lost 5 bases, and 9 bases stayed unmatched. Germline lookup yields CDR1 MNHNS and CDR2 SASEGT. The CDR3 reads CASRFPGQGENEQYF. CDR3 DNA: TGTGCCAGCAGATTCCCGGGACAGGGGGAAAACGAGCAGTACTTC.

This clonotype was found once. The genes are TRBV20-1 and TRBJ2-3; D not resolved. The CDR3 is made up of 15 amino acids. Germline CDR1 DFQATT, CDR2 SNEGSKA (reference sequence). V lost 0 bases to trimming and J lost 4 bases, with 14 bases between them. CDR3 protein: CSARDGGDIADTQYF. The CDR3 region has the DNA TGCAGTGCTAGAGATGGTGGGGATATCGCAGATACGCAGTATTTT.

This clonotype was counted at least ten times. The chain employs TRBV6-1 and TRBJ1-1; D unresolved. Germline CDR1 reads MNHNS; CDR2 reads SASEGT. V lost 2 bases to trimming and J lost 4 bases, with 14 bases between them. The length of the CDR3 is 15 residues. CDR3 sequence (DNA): TGTGCCAGCAGTGAAAGGCGGCTGGCCTTCACTGAAGCTTTCTTT. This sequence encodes CASSERRLAFTEAFF.

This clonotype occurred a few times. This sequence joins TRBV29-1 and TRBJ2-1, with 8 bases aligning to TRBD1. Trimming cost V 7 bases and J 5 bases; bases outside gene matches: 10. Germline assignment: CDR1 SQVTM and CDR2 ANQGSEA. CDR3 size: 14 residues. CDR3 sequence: CSARGRTGNNEQFF. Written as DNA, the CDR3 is TGCAGCGCCCGGGGCCGGACAGGGAACAATGAGCAGTTCTTC.

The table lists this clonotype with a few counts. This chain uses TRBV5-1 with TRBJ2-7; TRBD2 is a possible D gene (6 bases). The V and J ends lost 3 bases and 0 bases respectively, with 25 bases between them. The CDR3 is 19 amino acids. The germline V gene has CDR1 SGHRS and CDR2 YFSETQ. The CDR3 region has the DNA TGCGCCAGCAGCTCTCCCTACCGCTATGGAGCGGGCGTCTCCTACGAGCAGTACTTC. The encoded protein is CASSSPYRYGAGVSYEQYF.

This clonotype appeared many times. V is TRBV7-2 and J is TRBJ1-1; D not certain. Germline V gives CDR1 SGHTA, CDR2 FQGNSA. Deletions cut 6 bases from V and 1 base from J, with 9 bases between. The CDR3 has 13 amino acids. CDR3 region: CASSSAGNTEAFF. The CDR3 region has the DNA TGTGCCAGCAGTTCTGCGGGGAACACTGAAGCTTTCTTT.

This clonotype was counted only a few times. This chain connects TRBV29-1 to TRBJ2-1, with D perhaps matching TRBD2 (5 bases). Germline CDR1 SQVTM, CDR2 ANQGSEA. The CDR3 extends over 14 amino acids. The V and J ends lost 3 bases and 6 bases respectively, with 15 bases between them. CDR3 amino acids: CSVDAGLGINEQFF. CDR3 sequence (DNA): TGCAGCGTTGATGCCGGACTGGGAATCAATGAGCAGTTCTTC.